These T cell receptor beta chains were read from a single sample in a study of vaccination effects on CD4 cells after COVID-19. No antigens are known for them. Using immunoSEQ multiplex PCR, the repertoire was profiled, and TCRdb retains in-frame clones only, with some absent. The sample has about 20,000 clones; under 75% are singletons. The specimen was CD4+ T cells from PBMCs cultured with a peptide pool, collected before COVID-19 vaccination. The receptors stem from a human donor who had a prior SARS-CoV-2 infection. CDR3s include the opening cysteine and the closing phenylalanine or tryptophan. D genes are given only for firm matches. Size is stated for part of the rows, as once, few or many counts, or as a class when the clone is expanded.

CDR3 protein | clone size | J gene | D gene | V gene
CASSRFAGPQETQYF | . | TRBJ2-5 | . | TRBV5-1
CASSKTGRETLQFF | . | TRBJ2-1 | . | TRBV18
CASSDTTGGDRLNSPLHF | . | TRBJ1-6 | TRBD1 | TRBV6-4
CASGERGGLEQYF | few | TRBJ2-7 | TRBD2 | TRBV7-2
CASSQGEGWAKNIQYF | . | TRBJ2-4 | . | TRBV14
CASSVEGWNQETQYF | . | TRBJ2-5 | . | TRBV9
CATERTGWGYTF | . | TRBJ1-2 | TRBD1 | TRBV5-8
CATSRGRRQKNGYTF | once | TRBJ1-2 | . | TRBV15
CAESRRELPSHGYTF | . | TRBJ1-2 | . | TRBV30
CASSLEGTGVNNEQFF | . | TRBJ2-1 | TRBD1 | TRBV11-3
CASSFEIMNTEAFF | . | TRBJ1-1 | . | TRBV6-5
CASSYGGNQPQHF | . | TRBJ1-5 | . | TRBV6-2/TRBV6-3
CASSQEVAGNTIYF | . | TRBJ1-3 | . | TRBV4-2
CASSQTTGGNTEAFF | few | TRBJ1-1 | TRBD1 | TRBV4-1
CASSSDGTDTQYF | . | TRBJ2-3 | . | TRBV6-5